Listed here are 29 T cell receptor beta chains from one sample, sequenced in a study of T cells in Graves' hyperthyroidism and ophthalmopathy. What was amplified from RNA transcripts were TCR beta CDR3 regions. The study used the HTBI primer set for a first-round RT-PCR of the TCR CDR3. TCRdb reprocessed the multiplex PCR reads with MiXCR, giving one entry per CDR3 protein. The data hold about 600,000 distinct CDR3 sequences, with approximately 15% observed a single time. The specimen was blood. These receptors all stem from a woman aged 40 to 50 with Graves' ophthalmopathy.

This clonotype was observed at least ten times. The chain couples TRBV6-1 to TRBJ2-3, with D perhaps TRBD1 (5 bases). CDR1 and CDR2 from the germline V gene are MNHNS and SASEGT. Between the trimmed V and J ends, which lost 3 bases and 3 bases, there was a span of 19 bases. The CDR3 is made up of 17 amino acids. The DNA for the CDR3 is TGTGCCAGCAGTGACTCCAGGGTCATGGCGCGGACAGATACGCAGTATTTT. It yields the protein CASSDSRVMARTDTQYF.

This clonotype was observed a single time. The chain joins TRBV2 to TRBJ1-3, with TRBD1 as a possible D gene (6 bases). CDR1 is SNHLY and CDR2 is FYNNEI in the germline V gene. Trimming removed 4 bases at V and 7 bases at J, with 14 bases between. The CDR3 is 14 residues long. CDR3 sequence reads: CASSGDNEGNTIYF. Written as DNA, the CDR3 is TGTGCCAGCAGTGGGGACAATGAAGGGAACACCATATATTTT.

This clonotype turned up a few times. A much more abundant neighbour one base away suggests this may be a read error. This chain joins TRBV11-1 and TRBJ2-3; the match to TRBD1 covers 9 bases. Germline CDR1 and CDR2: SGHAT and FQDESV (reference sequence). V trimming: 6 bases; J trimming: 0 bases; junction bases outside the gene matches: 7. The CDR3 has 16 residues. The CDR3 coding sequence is TGTGCCAGCAGGGTGAGGACAGGGGTTAGCACAGATACGCAGTATTTT. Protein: CASRVRTGVSTDTQYF.

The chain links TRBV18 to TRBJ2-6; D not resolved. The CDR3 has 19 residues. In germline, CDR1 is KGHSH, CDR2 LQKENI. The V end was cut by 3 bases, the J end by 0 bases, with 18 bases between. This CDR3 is CASSPRGLGRNSGANVLTF. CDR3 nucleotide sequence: TGTGCCAGCTCACCGCGAGGTTTAGGACGGAACTCTGGGGCCAACGTCCTGACTTTC.

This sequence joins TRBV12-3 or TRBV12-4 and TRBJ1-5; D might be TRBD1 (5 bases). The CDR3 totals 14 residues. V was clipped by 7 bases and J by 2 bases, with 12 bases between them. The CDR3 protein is CASTGGGRNQPQHF. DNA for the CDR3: TGTGCCAGCACTGGGGGAGGGCGCAATCAGCCCCAGCATTTT.

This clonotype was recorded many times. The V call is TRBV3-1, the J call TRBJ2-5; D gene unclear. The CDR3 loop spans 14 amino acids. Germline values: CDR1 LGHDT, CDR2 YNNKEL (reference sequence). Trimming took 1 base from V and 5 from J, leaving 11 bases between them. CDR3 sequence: CASSQGGRRETQYF. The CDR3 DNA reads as TGTGCCAGCAGCCAAGGAGGACGGCGGGAGACCCAGTACTTC.

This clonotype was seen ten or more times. This CDR3 reads CASGTGRNTEAFF. DNA of the CDR3: TGTGCCAGCGGGACAGGGCGGAACACTGAAGCTTTCTTT. V and J are TRBV12-3 or TRBV12-4 and TRBJ1-1; 9 bases are shared with TRBD1. Trimming at V came to 8 bases and at J to 1 base, leaving 2 bases not matched to a gene. The CDR3 is 13 residues long.

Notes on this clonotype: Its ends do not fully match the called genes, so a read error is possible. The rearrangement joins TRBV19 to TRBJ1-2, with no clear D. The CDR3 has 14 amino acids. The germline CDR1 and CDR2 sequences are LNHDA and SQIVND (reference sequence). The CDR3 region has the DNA TGTGCCAGTAAAATCGAAGGACGGAACTATGGTTACACCTTC. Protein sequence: CASKIEGRNYGYTF.

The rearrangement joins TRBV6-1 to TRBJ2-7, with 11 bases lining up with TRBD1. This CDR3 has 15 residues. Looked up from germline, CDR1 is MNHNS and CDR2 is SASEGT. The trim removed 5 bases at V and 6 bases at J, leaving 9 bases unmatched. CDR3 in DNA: TGTGCCAGCAGTTCTCCCGGGACAGGGGGGCCCGAGCAGTACTTC. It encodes CASSSPGTGGPEQYF.

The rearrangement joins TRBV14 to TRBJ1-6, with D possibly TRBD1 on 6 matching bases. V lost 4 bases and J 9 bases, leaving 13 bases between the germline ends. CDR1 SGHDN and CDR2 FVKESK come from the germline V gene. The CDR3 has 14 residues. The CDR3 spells CASSLGHHLSPLHF. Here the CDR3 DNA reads TGTGCCAGCAGCCTGGGACATCATCTTTCACCCCTCCACTTT.

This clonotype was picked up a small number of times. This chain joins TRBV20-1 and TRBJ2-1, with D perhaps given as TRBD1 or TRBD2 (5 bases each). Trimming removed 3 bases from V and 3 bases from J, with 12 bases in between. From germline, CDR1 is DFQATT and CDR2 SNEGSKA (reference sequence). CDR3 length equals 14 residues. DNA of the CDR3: TGCAGTGCTAGCGAGGGGTTCTTCTACAATGAGCAGTTCTTC. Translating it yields CSASEGFFYNEQFF.

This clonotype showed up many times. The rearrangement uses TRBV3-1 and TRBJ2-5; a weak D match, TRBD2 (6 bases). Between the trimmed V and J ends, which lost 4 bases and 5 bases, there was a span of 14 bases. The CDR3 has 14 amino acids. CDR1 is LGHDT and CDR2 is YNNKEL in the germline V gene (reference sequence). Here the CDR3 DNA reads TGTGCCAGCAGCCCTCGGGGGAAACGGGAGACCCAGTACTTC. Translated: CASSPRGKRETQYF.

The CDR3 DNA reads as TGTGCCAGCAGCTTAGGACCTCCGGGACAGGGGTCCCTCTACGAGCAGTACTTC. This codes for CASSLGPPGQGSLYEQYF. The rearrangement joins TRBV7-9 to TRBJ2-7; 10 nucleotides agree with TRBD1. V dropped 1 base and J dropped 3; count of bases not matched to a gene: 12. The CDR3 extends over 18 amino acids. In germline, CDR1 is SEHNR, CDR2 FQNEAQ (reference sequence).

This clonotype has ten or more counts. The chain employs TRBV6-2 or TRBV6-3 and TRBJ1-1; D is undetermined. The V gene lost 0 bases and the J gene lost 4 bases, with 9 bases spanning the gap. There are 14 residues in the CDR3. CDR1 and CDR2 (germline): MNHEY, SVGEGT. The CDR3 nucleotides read TGTGCCAGCAGTTACTCTGGGCAGTTCACTGAAGCTTTCTTT. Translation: CASSYSGQFTEAFF.

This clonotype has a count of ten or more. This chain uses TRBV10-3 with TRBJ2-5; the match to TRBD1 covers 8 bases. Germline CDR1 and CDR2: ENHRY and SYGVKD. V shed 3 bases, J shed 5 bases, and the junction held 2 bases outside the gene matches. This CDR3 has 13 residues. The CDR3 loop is CAISDRGQETQYF. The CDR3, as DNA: TGTGCCATCAGTGACAGGGGGCAGGAGACCCAGTACTTC.

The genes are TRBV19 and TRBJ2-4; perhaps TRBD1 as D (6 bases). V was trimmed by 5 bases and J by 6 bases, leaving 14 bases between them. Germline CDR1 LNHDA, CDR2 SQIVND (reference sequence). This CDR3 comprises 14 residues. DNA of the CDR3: TGTGCCAGTAGTGTCACAGGGTCTCCAAACATTCAGTACTTC. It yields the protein CASSVTGSPNIQYF.

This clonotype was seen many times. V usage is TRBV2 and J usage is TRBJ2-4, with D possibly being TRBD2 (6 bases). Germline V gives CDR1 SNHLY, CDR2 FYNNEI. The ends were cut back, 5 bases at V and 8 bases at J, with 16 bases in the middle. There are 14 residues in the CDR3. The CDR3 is CASSKRLGDDIQYF. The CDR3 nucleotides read TGTGCCAGCAGTAAAAGACTAGGAGACGACATTCAGTACTTC.

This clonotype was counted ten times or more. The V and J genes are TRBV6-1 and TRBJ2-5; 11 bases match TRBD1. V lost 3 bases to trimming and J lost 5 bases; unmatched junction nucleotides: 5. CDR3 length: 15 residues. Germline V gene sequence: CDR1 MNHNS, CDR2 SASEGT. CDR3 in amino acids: CASSDGTGGSETQYF. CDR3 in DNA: TGTGCCAGCAGTGACGGGACAGGGGGTTCGGAGACCCAGTACTTC.

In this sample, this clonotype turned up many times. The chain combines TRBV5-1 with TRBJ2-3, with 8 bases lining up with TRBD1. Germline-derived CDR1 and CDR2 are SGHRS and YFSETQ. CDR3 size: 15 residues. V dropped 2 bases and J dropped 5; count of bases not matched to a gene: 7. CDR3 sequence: CASSFGRGRVDTQYF. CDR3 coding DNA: TGCGCCAGCAGCTTTGGCAGGGGGCGCGTAGATACGCAGTATTTT.

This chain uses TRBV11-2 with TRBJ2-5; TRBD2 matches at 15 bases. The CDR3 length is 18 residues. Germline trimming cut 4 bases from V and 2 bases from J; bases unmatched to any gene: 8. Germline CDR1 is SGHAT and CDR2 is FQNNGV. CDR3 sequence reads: CASSSAGLAGGPQETQYF. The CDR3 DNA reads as TGTGCCAGCAGCTCGGCAGGACTAGCGGGGGGGCCGCAAGAGACCCAGTACTTC.

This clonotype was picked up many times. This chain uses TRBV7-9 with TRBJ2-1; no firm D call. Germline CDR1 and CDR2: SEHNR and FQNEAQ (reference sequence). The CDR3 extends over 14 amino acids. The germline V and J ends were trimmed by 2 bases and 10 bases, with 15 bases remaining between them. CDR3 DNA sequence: TGTGCCAGCAGCTTATTTCGAGTACCGGTGGAGCAGTTCTTC. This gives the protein CASSLFRVPVEQFF. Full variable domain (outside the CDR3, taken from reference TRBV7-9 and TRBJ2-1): DTGVSQNPRHKITKRGQNVTFRCDPISEHNRLYWYRQTLGQGPEFLTYFQNEAQLEKSRLLSDRFSAERPKGSFSTLEIQRTEQGDSAMYLCASSLFRVPVEQFFGPGTRLTVL.

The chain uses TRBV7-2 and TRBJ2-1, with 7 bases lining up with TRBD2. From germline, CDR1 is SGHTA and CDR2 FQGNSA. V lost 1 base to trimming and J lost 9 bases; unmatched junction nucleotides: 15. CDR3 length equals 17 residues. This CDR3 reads CASSLERAGTPIGEQFF. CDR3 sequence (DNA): TGTGCCAGCAGCTTAGAAAGAGCGGGGACCCCGATCGGTGAGCAGTTCTTC.

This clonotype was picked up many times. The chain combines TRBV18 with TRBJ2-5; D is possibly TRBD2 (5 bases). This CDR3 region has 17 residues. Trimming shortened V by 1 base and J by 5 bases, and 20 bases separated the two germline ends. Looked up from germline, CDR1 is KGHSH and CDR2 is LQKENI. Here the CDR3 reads CASSPRLAEPNGETQYF. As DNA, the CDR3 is TGTGCCAGCTCACCACGGCTAGCCGAACCTAATGGGGAGACCCAGTACTTC. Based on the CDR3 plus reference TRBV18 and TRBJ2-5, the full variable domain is NAGVMQNPRHLVRRRGQEARLRCSPMKGHSHVYWYRQLPEEGLKFMVYLQKENIIDESGMPKERFSAEFPKEGPSILRIQQVVRGDSAAYFCASSPRLAEPNGETQYFGPGTRLLVL.

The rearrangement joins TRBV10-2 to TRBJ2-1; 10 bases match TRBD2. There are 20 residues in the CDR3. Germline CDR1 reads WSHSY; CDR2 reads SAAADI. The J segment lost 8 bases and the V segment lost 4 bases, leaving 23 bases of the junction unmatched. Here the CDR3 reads CASSVSFWLAGGPVSHEQFF. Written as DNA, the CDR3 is TGCGCCAGCAGTGTCTCGTTTTGGTTAGCGGGGGGACCGGTTTCCCATGAGCAGTTCTTC.

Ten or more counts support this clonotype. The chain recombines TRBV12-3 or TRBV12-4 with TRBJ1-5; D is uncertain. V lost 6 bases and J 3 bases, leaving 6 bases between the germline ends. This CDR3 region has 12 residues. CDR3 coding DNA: TGTGCCAGCAGCAGCAACAATCAGCCCCAGCATTTT. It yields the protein CASSSNNQPQHF.

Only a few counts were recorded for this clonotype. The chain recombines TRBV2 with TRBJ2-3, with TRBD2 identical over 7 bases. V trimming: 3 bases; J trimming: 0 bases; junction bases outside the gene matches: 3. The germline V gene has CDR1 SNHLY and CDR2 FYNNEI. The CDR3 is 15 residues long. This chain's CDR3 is CASSDETSSTDTQYF. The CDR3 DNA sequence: TGTGCCAGCAGTGACGAGACTAGCAGCACAGATACGCAGTATTTT. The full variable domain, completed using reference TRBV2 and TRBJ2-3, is EPEVTQTPSHQVTQMGQEVILRCVPISNHLYFYWYRQILGQKVEFLVSFYNNEISEKSEIFDDQFSVERPDGSNFTLKIRSTKLEDSAMYFCASSDETSSTDTQYFGPGTRLTVL.

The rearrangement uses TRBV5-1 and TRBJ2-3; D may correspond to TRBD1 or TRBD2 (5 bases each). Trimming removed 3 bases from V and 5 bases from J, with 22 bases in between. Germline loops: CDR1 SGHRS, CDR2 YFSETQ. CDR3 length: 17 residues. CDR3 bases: TGCGCCAGCAGCTACACCCCTCCGGGACCCTTTCAAGATACGCAGTATTTT. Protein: CASSYTPPGPFQDTQYF.

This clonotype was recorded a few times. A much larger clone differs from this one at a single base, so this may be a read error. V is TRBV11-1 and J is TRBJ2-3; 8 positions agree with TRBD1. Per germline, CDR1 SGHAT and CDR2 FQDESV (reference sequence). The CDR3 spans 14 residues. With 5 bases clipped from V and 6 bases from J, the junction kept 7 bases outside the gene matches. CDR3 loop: CASSLDRARDTQYF. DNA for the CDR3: TGTGCCAGCAGCCTGGACAGGGCTCGGGATACGCAGTATTTT.

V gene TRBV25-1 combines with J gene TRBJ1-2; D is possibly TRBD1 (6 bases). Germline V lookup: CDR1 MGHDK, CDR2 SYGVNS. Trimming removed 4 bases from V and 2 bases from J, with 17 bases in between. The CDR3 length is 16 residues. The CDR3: CASSARRGGVNYGYTF. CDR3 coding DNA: TGTGCCAGCAGTGCCAGAAGGGGGGGGGTAAACTATGGCTACACCTTC.